Following are 30 T cell receptor beta chains from one sample sequenced in a study of OX40 agonist ivuxolimab in advanced cancers. Only in-frame clones appear in the TCRdb table, and some are missing; sequencing was by immunoSEQ multiplex PCR. The top ten clones hold about 1.2% of a sample with roughly 110,000 clones, 91% of them seen once. Specimen: CD4+ or CD8+ T cells sorted from blood, collected in a trial of the OX40 agonist ivuxolimab. Source of these receptors: an adult with an advanced solid tumor such as melanoma, head and neck, liver or kidney cancer.

The chain couples TRBV21-1 to TRBJ1-2. TRBV21-1 is described as a pseudogene. This CDR3 region has 11 residues. The CDR3 DNA reads TGTGCCATCGCCATCCGGCGGGGCTACACCTTC. This gives the protein CAIAIRRGYTF.

The chain is built from TRBV19 and TRBJ2-3, with D perhaps matching TRBD1 (6 bases). The germline V and J ends were trimmed by 5 bases and 4 bases, with 13 bases remaining between them. CDR3 length equals 14 residues. Germline V gene data show CDR1 as LNHDA and CDR2 as SQIVND (reference sequence). The DNA of the CDR3 is TGTGCCAGTAGTCCATTCAGGGGCCCAGATACGCAGTATTTT. Translation gives CASSPFRGPDTQYF.

The gene calls are TRBV5-4 and TRBJ2-3; D not certain. CDR1 and CDR2 (germline): SGHNT, YYREEE (reference sequence). This CDR3 comprises 14 residues. Trimming stripped 0 bases from V and 6 bases from J, with 11 bases between. The CDR3 bases are TGTGCCAGCAGCTTGGCTTGGGAAGGGGATACGCAGTATTTT. It yields the protein CASSLAWEGDTQYF.

The chain has TRBV4-2 and TRBJ2-5, with 10 positions matching TRBD2. Per germline, CDR1 LGHNA and CDR2 YNFKEQ. The CDR3 loop spans 14 amino acids. Germline trimming cut 5 bases from V and 4 bases from J; bases unmatched to any gene: 4. For the CDR3, the DNA is TGTGCCAGCAGCGAGCGGGAGGGCATAGAGACCCAGTACTTC. Protein sequence: CASSEREGIETQYF.

The gene calls are TRBV9 and TRBJ2-1; 10 positions agree with TRBD2. The CDR3 is 16 residues long. Germline CDR1 SGDLS, CDR2 YYNGEE. J gave up 6 bases and V 2 bases, and 8 bases lay outside the gene matches. CDR3 loop: CASSVQAGGLVNEQFF. In DNA, the CDR3 is TGTGCCAGCAGCGTTCAAGCGGGAGGGCTGGTCAATGAGCAGTTCTTC.

This clone was picked up one time. The chain couples TRBV28 to TRBJ2-1, with D perhaps TRBD2 (6 bases). V lost 6 bases to trimming and J lost 12 bases, with 9 bases between them. In germline, CDR1 is MDHEN, CDR2 SYDVKM. There are 10 residues in the CDR3. The CDR3 region is CASSGRWQFF. DNA of the CDR3: TGTGCCAGCAGCGGGAGATGGCAGTTCTTC.

The rearrangement uses TRBV5-1 and TRBJ1-4, with TRBD1 matching over 7 bases. V was clipped by 0 bases and J by 8 bases; unmatched bases: 7. The CDR3 contains 15 residues. CDR1 and CDR2 (germline): SGHRS, YFSETQ. CDR3 loop: CASSLETGRWEKLFF. CDR3 in DNA: TGCGCCAGCAGCTTGGAGACAGGGCGGTGGGAAAAACTGTTTTTT.

This chain links TRBV7-8 with TRBJ1-5; maybe TRBD1 (5 bases). Trimming removed 1 base from V and 2 bases from J, with 15 bases in between. Germline V lookup: CDR1 SGHVS, CDR2 FQNEAQ. The CDR3 is made up of 17 amino acids. The CDR3 protein is CASSLGGLGEGNQPQHF. Written as DNA, the CDR3 is TGTGCCAGCAGCTTAGGGGGCCTTGGGGAAGGCAATCAGCCCCAGCATTTT.

V is TRBV5-1 and J is TRBJ2-4; D assignment may be TRBD1 or TRBD2 (5 bases each). V lost 3 bases and J 5 bases, leaving 12 bases between the germline ends. The CDR3 has 14 residues. Germline values: CDR1 SGHRS, CDR2 YFSETQ. CDR3 sequence reads: CASSYRDGENIQYF. CDR3 DNA sequence: TGCGCCAGCAGCTACCGGGACGGAGAAAACATTCAGTACTTC.

This chain joins TRBV15 and TRBJ2-2; 16 bases fit TRBD2. The V gene's germline CDR1 is LNHNV and CDR2 YYDKDF (reference sequence). The ends lost 3 bases at V and 4 bases at J; junction bases unmatched: 11. The CDR3 contains 20 residues. CDR3 sequence: CATSSPVGLAGGPVTGELFF. The CDR3 region has the DNA TGTGCCACCAGCAGCCCCGTGGGACTAGCGGGAGGGCCGGTCACCGGGGAGCTGTTTTTT.

The chain uses TRBV11-2 and TRBJ2-6; weak D call: TRBD1 (6 bases). The CDR3 has 16 residues. Germline CDR1 reads SGHAT; CDR2 reads FQNNGV. V was clipped by 4 bases and J by 4 bases, with 14 bases between them. CDR3 sequence reads: CASSYPDRAGANVLTF. The CDR3 bases are TGTGCCAGCAGCTACCCGGACAGAGCGGGGGCCAACGTCCTGACTTTC.

The J gene is TRBJ1-3, the V gene TRBV5-4; no reliable D call. Trimming took off 2 bases at V and 8 bases at J, with 14 bases between the two ends. This CDR3 is built from 14 residues. Germline lookup yields CDR1 SGHNT and CDR2 YYREEE (reference sequence). The CDR3 reads CASSLYQARHTIYF. CDR3 DNA: TGTGCCAGCAGCTTATACCAAGCGAGGCACACCATATATTTT.

V is TRBV19 and J is TRBJ1-1; tentatively, D is TRBD1 (5 bases). Germline V lookup: CDR1 LNHDA, CDR2 SQIVND (reference sequence). V lost 3 bases and J lost 7, with 15 bases in between. This CDR3 comprises 14 residues. DNA for the CDR3: TGTGCCAGTAGTATTGCGGACACCCGCTTTGAAGCTTTCTTT. It is translated as CASSIADTRFEAFF.

This clone showed up just once. The chain has TRBV11-1 and TRBJ1-1; possible D gene TRBD1, 6 bases. CDR1 SGHAT and CDR2 FQDESV come from the germline V gene (reference sequence). V was clipped by 6 bases and J by 0 bases, with 17 bases between them. The CDR3 spans 16 residues. CDR3 in DNA: TGTGCCAGCAGAGGCCTTGGGGGCAGTCTGAACACTGAAGCTTTCTTT. Translated: CASRGLGGSLNTEAFF. Full variable domain (remainder filled in from reference TRBV11-1 and TRBJ1-1): EAEVAQSPRYKITEKSQAVAFWCDPISGHATLYWYRQILGQGPELLVQFQDESVVDDSQLPKDRFSAERLKGVDSTLKIQPAELGDSAMYLCASRGLGGSLNTEAFFGQGTRLTVV.

This clone occurred many times. The rearrangement uses TRBV28 and TRBJ1-2; D not resolved. This CDR3 spans 11 amino acids. V was shortened by 10 bases and J by 1 base, with 7 bases between the two germline ends. Germline CDR1 MDHEN, CDR2 SYDVKM. The CDR3 protein is CATTLNYGYTF. DNA of the CDR3: TGTGCCACCACTCTTAACTATGGCTACACCTTC.

The chain has TRBV28 and TRBJ2-6; tentatively, D is TRBD1 (5 bases). The ends were cut back, 5 bases at V and 4 bases at J, with 9 bases in the middle. Germline lookup yields CDR1 MDHEN and CDR2 SYDVKM. CDR3 size: 14 residues. The CDR3, as DNA: TGTGCCAGCAGTCAGGGTCCCGGGGCCAACGTCCTGACTTTC. This codes for CASSQGPGANVLTF.

This chain joins TRBV18 and TRBJ2-7; D uncertain. Germline CDR1 KGHSH, CDR2 LQKENI. CDR3 size: 12 residues. Trimming left V 3 bases short and J 4 bases short, with 7 bases between. CDR3 protein: CASSPAQYEQYF. CDR3 nucleotide sequence: TGTGCCAGCTCACCGGCTCAATACGAGCAGTACTTC.

This rearrangement joins TRBV5-1 to TRBJ2-1; 10 nucleotides match TRBD2. Germline V CDR1 and CDR2: SGHRS, YFSETQ. The CDR3 consists of 17 residues. With 0 bases clipped from V and 3 bases from J, the junction kept 6 bases outside the gene matches. CDR3 sequence (DNA): TGCGCCAGCAGCTTGGCCGAGTCTAGCGGGGGCTACAATGAGCAGTTCTTC. It specifies CASSLAESSGGYNEQFF.

The chain carries TRBV11-3 and TRBJ2-5, with D perhaps matching TRBD2 (6 bases). TRBJ2-7 explains the end of the DNA better; the J call may be wrong. CDR1 is SGHNT and CDR2 is YENEEA in the germline V gene. CDR3 size: 14 residues. CDR3: CASSPRTTLYEQYF. The CDR3 nucleotides are TGTGCCAGCAGCCCCCGGACTACCCTCTACGAGCAGTACTTC.

This clone was seen only once. The V gene is TRBV11-3, the J gene TRBJ2-2; TRBD2 is a possible D gene (6 bases). Deletions cut 8 bases from V and 0 bases from J, with 13 bases between. The CDR3 loop spans 15 amino acids. The germline V gene has CDR1 SGHNT and CDR2 YENEEA. The CDR3 is CASERGLSNTGELFF. The CDR3 DNA follows: TGTGCCAGCGAGAGGGGACTTTCGAACACCGGGGAGCTGTTTTTT.

J is TRBJ2-1 and V is TRBV10-2, with D tentatively TRBD2 (6 bases). CDR1 and CDR2 from the germline V gene are WSHSY and SAAADI. Trimming removed 7 bases from V and 0 bases from J, with 13 bases in between. This CDR3 is built from 15 residues. CDR3 sequence: CASIGGKSSYNEQFF. DNA for the CDR3: TGCGCCAGCATTGGCGGGAAGAGCTCCTACAATGAGCAGTTCTTC.

V is TRBV6-1 and J is TRBJ2-1; D remains ambiguous. Germline lookup yields CDR1 MNHNS and CDR2 SASEGT. The CDR3 runs 17 residues. V was clipped by 4 bases and J by 0 bases, with 16 bases between them. CDR3 in amino acids: CASSGEGLLSSYNEQFF. CDR3 DNA sequence: TGTGCCAGCAGTGGAGAAGGATTATTGAGCTCCTACAATGAGCAGTTCTTC.

The chain recombines TRBV5-1 with TRBJ2-3, with D perhaps matching TRBD2 (5 bases). CDR3 length: 14 residues. V was pared by 7 bases and J by 2 bases, with 14 bases between. Germline values: CDR1 SGHRS, CDR2 YFSETQ. The CDR3 loop is CASFPEVITDTQYF. The CDR3 DNA reads TGCGCCAGCTTCCCGGAGGTCATCACAGATACGCAGTATTTT.

The chain couples TRBV6-6 to TRBJ2-7, with 8 bases that match TRBD1. The CDR3 runs to 14 residues. The germline V gene encodes CDR1 MNHNY and CDR2 SVGAGI (reference sequence). The V gene end was trimmed by 5 bases and the J gene end by 4 bases; junction bases not matched to a gene: 7. The CDR3, as DNA: TGTGCCAGCAGTCCCCGGGACAGGACGTACGAGCAGTACTTC. The encoded protein is CASSPRDRTYEQYF.

The rearrangement uses TRBV2 and TRBJ1-5; D is undetermined. V lost 4 bases and J 1 base, leaving 17 bases between the germline ends. Looked up from germline, CDR1 is SNHLY and CDR2 is FYNNEI. The CDR3 sequence is 17 residues long. CDR3 in DNA: TGTGCCAGCAGTGGGTCAACAACCTTGGGGAGCAATCAGCCCCAGCATTTT. This codes for CASSGSTTLGSNQPQHF.

The chain recombines TRBV19 with TRBJ2-2, with D possibly called TRBD1 or TRBD2 (5 bases each). The CDR3 extends over 16 amino acids. Germline V gene sequence: CDR1 LNHDA, CDR2 SQIVND (reference sequence). V gave up 7 bases and J gave up 3 bases, with 18 bases separating them. For the CDR3, the DNA is TGTGCCAGTAAGTCCCACGGGACGCGGGACACCGGGGAGCTGTTTTTT. Encoded protein: CASKSHGTRDTGELFF.

The gene calls are TRBV28 and TRBJ2-1, with D hard to call. The CDR3 extends over 15 amino acids. Germline V lookup: CDR1 MDHEN, CDR2 SYDVKM. V lost 6 bases and J 1 base, leaving 13 bases between the germline ends. In nucleotides, the CDR3 is TGTGCCAGCAGAGAAACAGCGAGATCCTACAATGAGCAGTTCTTC. Translating gives CASRETARSYNEQFF.

The chain combines TRBV9 with TRBJ2-1, with 9 bases lining up with TRBD1. V lost 0 bases to trimming and J lost 2 bases; unmatched junction nucleotides: 0. The CDR3 runs to 15 residues. Germline V gene sequence: CDR1 SGDLS, CDR2 YYNGEE. For the CDR3, the DNA is TGTGCCAGCAGCGTAGGGGACAGGGCCTACAATGAGCAGTTCTTC. Translated: CASSVGDRAYNEQFF.

This chain uses TRBV9 with TRBJ2-3, with TRBD2 matching over 8 bases. V trimming: 4 bases; J trimming: 1 base; junction bases outside the gene matches: 5. The CDR3 covers 15 residues. Germline assignment: CDR1 SGDLS and CDR2 YYNGEE. The CDR3 spells CASSQRERRTDTQYF. The CDR3, as DNA: TGTGCCAGCAGCCAGCGGGAGCGCCGCACAGATACGCAGTATTTT.

In its sample, this clone was seen once. The V call is TRBV6-1, the J call TRBJ2-3, with D perhaps TRBD2 (5 bases). From germline, CDR1 is MNHNS and CDR2 SASEGT. There are 15 residues in the CDR3. V was pared by 7 bases and J by 4 bases, with 18 bases between. The CDR3 DNA is TGTGCCAGCATTGGAATAGGGCTAGCCTCAGATACGCAGTATTTT. This encodes CASIGIGLASDTQYF.